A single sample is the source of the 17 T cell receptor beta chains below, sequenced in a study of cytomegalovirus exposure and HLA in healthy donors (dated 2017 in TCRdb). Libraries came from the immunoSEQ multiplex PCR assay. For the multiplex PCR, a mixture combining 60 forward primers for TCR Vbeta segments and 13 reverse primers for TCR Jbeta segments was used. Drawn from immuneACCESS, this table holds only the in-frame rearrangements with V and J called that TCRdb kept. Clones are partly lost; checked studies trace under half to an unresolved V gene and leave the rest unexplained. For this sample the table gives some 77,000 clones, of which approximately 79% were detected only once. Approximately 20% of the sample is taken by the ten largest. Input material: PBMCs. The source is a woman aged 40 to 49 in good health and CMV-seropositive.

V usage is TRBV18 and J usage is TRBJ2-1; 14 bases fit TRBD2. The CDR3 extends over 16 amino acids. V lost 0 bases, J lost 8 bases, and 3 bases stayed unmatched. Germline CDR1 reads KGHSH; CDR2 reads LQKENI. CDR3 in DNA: TGTGCCAGCTCACCACCGACTAGCGGGAGGGTGGATGAGCAGTTCTTC. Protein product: CASSPPTSGRVDEQFF.

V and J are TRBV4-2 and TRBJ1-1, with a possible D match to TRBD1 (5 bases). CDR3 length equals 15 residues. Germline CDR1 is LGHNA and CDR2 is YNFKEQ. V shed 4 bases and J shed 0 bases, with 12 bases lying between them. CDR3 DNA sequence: TGTGCCAGCAGCCCCACGACAGAATTGAACACTGAAGCTTTCTTT. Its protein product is CASSPTTELNTEAFF.

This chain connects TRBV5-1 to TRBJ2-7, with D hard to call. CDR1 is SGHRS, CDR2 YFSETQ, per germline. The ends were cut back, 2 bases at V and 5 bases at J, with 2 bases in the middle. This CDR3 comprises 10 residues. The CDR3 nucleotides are TGCGCCAGCAGCTTCAACGAGCAGTACTTC. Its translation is CASSFNEQYF.

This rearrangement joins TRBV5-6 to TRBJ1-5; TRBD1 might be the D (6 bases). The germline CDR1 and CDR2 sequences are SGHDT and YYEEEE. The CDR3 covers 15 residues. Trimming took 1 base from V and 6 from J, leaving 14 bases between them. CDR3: CASSLLAGAGQPQHF. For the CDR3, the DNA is TGTGCCAGCAGCTTGTTGGCAGGGGCGGGTCAGCCCCAGCATTTT. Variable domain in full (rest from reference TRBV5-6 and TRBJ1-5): DAGVTQSPTHLIKTRGQQVTLRCSPKSGHDTVSWYQQALGQGPQFIFQYYEEEERQRGNFPDRFSGHQFPNYSSELNVNALLLGDSALYLCASSLLAGAGQPQHFGDGTRLSIL.

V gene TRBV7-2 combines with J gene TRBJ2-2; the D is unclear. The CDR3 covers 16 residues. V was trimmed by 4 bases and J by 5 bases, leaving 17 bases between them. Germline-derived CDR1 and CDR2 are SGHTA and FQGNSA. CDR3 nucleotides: TGTGCCAGCAGCTCCAGTATAGCCGGATGGACCGGGGAGCTGTTTTTT. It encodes CASSSSIAGWTGELFF.

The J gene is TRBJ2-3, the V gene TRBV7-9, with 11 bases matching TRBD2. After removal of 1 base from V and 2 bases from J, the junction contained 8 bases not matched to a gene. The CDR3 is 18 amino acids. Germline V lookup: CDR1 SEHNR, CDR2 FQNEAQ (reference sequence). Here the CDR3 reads CASSLELTSGGLTDTQYF. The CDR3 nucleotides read TGTGCCAGCAGCTTAGAATTAACTAGCGGGGGCCTCACAGATACGCAGTATTTT.

The DNA of the CDR3 is TGTGCCAGCAGCCAAAACTTCCCCCTCACTGAAGCTTTCTTT. Translating it yields CASSQNFPLTEAFF. The chain recombines TRBV5-5 with TRBJ1-1; D ambiguous. Germline CDR1 reads SGHKS; CDR2 reads YYEKEE (reference sequence). The V gene lost 4 bases and the J gene lost 4 bases, with 14 bases spanning the gap. The CDR3 runs 14 residues.

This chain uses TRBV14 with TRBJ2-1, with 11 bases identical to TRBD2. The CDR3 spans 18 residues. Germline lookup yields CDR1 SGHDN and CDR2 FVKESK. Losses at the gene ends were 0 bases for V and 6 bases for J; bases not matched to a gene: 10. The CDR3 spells CASSQDLVAGGLGNEQFF. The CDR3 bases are TGTGCCAGCAGCCAAGATCTAGTAGCGGGGGGGCTAGGCAATGAGCAGTTCTTC.

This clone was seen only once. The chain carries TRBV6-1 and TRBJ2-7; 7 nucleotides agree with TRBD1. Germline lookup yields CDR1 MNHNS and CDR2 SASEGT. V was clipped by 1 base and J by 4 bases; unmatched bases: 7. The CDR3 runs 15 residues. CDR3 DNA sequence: TGTGCCAGCAGTGAAGTGACAGGGATCTCGTACGAGCAGTACTTC. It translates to CASSEVTGISYEQYF.

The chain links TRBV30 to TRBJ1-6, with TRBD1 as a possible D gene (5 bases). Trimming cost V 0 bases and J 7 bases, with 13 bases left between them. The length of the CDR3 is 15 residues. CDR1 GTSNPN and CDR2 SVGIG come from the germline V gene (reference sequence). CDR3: CAWSVLGRGNSPLHF. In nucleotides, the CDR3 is TGTGCCTGGAGTGTACTGGGCCGGGGGAATTCACCCCTCCACTTT.

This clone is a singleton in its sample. As DNA, the CDR3 is TGCGCCAGCAGTCCCTCACTAGCGGGGGTATCGACAGATACGCAGTATTTT. Protein: CASSPSLAGVSTDTQYF. The chain links TRBV5-1 to TRBJ2-3, with TRBD2 matching 11 bases. The V and J ends lost 5 bases and 3 bases, in that order; junction bases with no gene match: 11. The germline gives CDR1 SGHRS, CDR2 YFSETQ. The CDR3 loop spans 17 amino acids.

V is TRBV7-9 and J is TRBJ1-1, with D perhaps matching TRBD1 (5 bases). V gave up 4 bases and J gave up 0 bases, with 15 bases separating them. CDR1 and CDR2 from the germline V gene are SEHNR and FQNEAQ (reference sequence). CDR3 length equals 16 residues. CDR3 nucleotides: TGTGCCAGCAGCTCGTATCGAGACAGACTGAACACTGAAGCTTTCTTT. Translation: CASSSYRDRLNTEAFF.

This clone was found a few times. CDR3 bases: TGTGCCAGCAGCAGGACAGGGACAGAGACCCAGTACTTC. Its translation is CASSRTGTETQYF. This chain links TRBV2 with TRBJ2-5; 8 bases line up with TRBD1. The CDR3 extends over 13 amino acids. Germline V CDR1 and CDR2: SNHLY, FYNNEI. The J segment lost 4 bases and the V segment lost 6 bases, leaving 4 bases of the junction unmatched.

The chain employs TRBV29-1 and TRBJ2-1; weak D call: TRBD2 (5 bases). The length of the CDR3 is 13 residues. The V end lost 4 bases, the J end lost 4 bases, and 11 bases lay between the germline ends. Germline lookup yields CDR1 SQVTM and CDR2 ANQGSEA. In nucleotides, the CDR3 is TGCAGCGTTGCAGTGGGAGAGTACAATGAGCAGTTCTTC. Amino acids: CSVAVGEYNEQFF.

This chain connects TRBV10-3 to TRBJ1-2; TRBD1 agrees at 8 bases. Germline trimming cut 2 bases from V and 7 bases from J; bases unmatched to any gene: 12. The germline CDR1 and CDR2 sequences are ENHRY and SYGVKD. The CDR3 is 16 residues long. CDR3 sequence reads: CAISEKNRDRSSGYTF. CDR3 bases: TGTGCCATCAGTGAGAAGAACCGGGACAGGTCTTCTGGCTACACCTTC.

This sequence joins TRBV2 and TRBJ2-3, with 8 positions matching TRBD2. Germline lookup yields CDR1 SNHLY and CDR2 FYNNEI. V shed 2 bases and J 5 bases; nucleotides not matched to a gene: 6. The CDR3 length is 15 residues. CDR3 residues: CASSEQSSGRDTQYF. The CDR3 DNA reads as TGTGCCAGCAGTGAACAGTCTAGCGGGCGAGATACGCAGTATTTT.

The CDR3 sequence is CAISQGLAGGPSQDGAKNIQYF. For the CDR3, the DNA is TGTGCCATCAGCCAGGGACTAGCGGGAGGGCCTTCCCAGGATGGAGCCAAAAACATTCAGTACTTC. This rearrangement joins TRBV10-3 to TRBJ2-4, with 16 nucleotides matching TRBD2. CDR1 and CDR2 from the germline V gene are ENHRY and SYGVKD. This CDR3 is built from 22 residues. V trimming: 6 bases; J trimming: 0 bases; junction bases outside the gene matches: 17.